The 10 T cell receptor beta chains below all came from one sample that was sequenced in a study of CD8 T cells in ankylosing spondylitis. TCRdb used MiXCR to reprocess the 5' RACE reads, holding one entry per CDR3 protein. The table includes 150,000 to 200,000 distinct CDR3 sequences, approximately 10% detected once. Sequencing was done on a sample of blood, either unsorted or a sorted T cell fraction (not recorded which). These TCRs come from a male donor with ankylosing spondylitis or in good health (not recorded which).

This clonotype was recorded at least ten times. J is TRBJ2-3 and V is TRBV7-9, with D perhaps given as TRBD1 or TRBD2 (5 bases each). In germline, CDR1 is SEHNR, CDR2 FQNEAQ (reference sequence). Trimming took off 1 base at V and 0 bases at J, with 5 bases between the two ends. This CDR3 contains 14 residues. The CDR3 DNA reads as TGTGCCAGCAGCTTAGGGGACAGCACAGATACGCAGTATTTT. This gives the protein CASSLGDSTDTQYF. Drawing the rest from reference TRBV7-9 and TRBJ2-3, the complete variable domain is DTGVSQNPRHKITKRGQNVTFRCDPISEHNRLYWYRQTLGQGPEFLTYFQNEAQLEKSRLLSDRFSAERPKGSFSTLEIQRTEQGDSAMYLCASSLGDSTDTQYFGPGTRLTVL.

For the CDR3, the DNA is TGTGCCAGCAGCTTGGGATTGCAGGGGGTTTCTGACATTCAGTACTTC. Translation gives CASSLGLQGVSDIQYF. The V gene is TRBV7-9, the J gene TRBJ2-4; 7 bases agree with TRBD1. The CDR3 runs 16 residues. CDR1 is SEHNR and CDR2 is FQNEAQ in the germline V gene (reference sequence). Germline trimming cut 3 bases from V and 8 bases from J; bases unmatched to any gene: 13. The entire variable domain, with the rest obtained from reference TRBV7-9 and TRBJ2-4, is as follows: DTGVSQNPRHKITKRGQNVTFRCDPISEHNRLYWYRQTLGQGPEFLTYFQNEAQLEKSRLLSDRFSAERPKGSFSTLEIQRTEQGDSAMYLCASSLGLQGVSDIQYFGAGTRLSVL.

The table lists this clonotype with many counts. Germline and junction disagree at one end, which may indicate a read error. CDR3 protein: CSATGATQYF. CDR3 nucleotides: TGCAGCGCTACTGGGGCTACACAGTATTTT. V and J are TRBV20-1 and TRBJ2-3; maybe TRBD1 (5 bases). This CDR3 has 10 amino acids. Germline CDR1 and CDR2: DFQATT and SNEGSKA (reference sequence).

The sample holds many counts of this clonotype. CDR3 region: CASSLTTSLETQYF. CDR3 coding DNA: TGTGCCAGCAGCCTCACGACTAGCCTAGAGACCCAGTACTTC. J is TRBJ2-5 and V is TRBV7-2; 7 nucleotides match TRBD2. The CDR3 spans 14 residues. Germline CDR1 reads SGHTA; CDR2 reads FQGNSA. V shed 5 bases, J shed 4 bases, and the junction held 7 bases outside the gene matches.

This clonotype occurred many times. This chain joins TRBV10-3 and TRBJ2-1; TRBD1 matches 8 bases. Germline V gene lookup returns CDR1 ENHRY and CDR2 SYGVKD. V lost 9 bases, J lost 7 bases, and 11 bases stayed unmatched. This CDR3 region has 14 residues. CDR3 in amino acids: CAIRTGLTGNEQFF. CDR3 bases: TGTGCCATACGGACAGGGCTAACAGGGAATGAGCAGTTCTTC.

The chain recombines TRBV20-1 with TRBJ2-5, with D unclear. This CDR3 has 13 residues. Per the germline V gene, CDR1 is DFQATT and CDR2 is SNEGSKA (reference sequence). V was clipped by 2 bases and J by 2 bases, with 9 bases between them. CDR3: CSARPSLQETQYF. In DNA, the CDR3 is TGCAGTGCTAGACCCAGCCTACAAGAGACCCAGTACTTC.

In its sample, this clonotype was seen a few times. This CDR3 is CASTVFGRQPQHF. CDR3 nucleotides: TGTGCCAGTACGGTCTTCGGTCGTCAGCCCCAGCATTTT. The V call is TRBV19, the J call TRBJ1-5; no clear D. Germline CDR1 reads LNHDA; CDR2 reads SQIVND (reference sequence). The CDR3 spans 13 residues. The ends were cut back, 7 bases at V and 6 bases at J, with 13 bases in the middle.

This clonotype has ten or more counts. V usage is TRBV27 and J usage is TRBJ2-1; 8 bases map to TRBD1. The CDR3 covers 15 residues. Germline assignment: CDR1 MNHEY and CDR2 SMNVEV (reference sequence). The ends lost 4 bases at V and 7 bases at J; junction bases unmatched: 9. CDR3 sequence reads: CASSSRDRSMNEQFF. In DNA, the CDR3 is TGTGCCAGCAGTTCCCGGGACAGGAGTATGAATGAGCAGTTCTTC.

This clonotype was picked up a small number of times. This sequence joins TRBV7-9 and TRBJ2-1; the D is unclear. V shed 5 bases and J shed 4 bases, with 15 bases lying between them. The CDR3 length is 15 residues. Germline V gene lookup returns CDR1 SEHNR and CDR2 FQNEAQ (reference sequence). The CDR3 loop reads CASSQDGAVYNEQFF. DNA for the CDR3: TGTGCCAGCAGCCAAGATGGAGCTGTTTACAATGAGCAGTTCTTC.

In its sample, this clonotype was seen a few times. The V call is TRBV5-1, the J call TRBJ2-1; D remains ambiguous. CDR1 is SGHRS, CDR2 YFSETQ, per germline. Deletions cut 0 bases from V and 1 base from J, with 8 bases between. This CDR3 comprises 15 residues. In nucleotides, the CDR3 is TGCGCCAGCAGCTTGGAGGATGGATCCTACAATGAGCAGTTCTTC. Translation: CASSLEDGSYNEQFF.